This TCR beta chain comes out of a study of response to subunit inactivated influenza vaccine. On this clonotype: What it recognizes is unknown.

V was trimmed by 0 bases and J by 6 bases, leaving 9 bases between them. Germline V lookup: CDR1 GTSNPN, CDR2 SVGIG (reference sequence). The CDR3 contains 13 residues. General study results and limits: It was suggested by the authors that few new T cells are recruited by each seasonal influenza vaccination.

TCRdb re-analysed the RT-PCR reads in MiXCR, keeping a single row per CDR3 protein. The table records 800,000 or so distinct CDR3 sequences, 21% of them present only once. The gene calls are TRBV30 and TRBJ1-5; a possible D gene is TRBD1 (5 bases). This receptor was identified in a man aged 50 or older who received an inactivated influenza vaccine. Sample: PBMCs from blood, taken 5 days after vaccination. The CDR3 DNA follows: TGTGCCTGGAGTGTATCTGGGGGTCAGCCCCAGCATTTT. This encodes CAWSVSGGQPQHF.